The following is a TCR beta chain sequence with its context. The data were taken from a study of blood T cells in healthy people across ages. Study context: Per two T cells, about one barcoded beta molecule was captured through template switching.

Primed by a sample-barcoded 5' primer and a J-beta primer mix, a second PCR proceeded for 7 to 11 cycles. Each of the samples gave a minimum of 2.5 million paired-end reads that contained CDR3. TCRdb called the 5' RACE reads again in MiXCR, with one record for every CDR3 protein. The table lists over 600,000 distinct CDR3 sequences, roughly 46% of them singletons. The CDR3 runs 15 residues. Germline V gene sequence: CDR1 LNHNV, CDR2 YYDKDF (reference sequence). V lost 2 bases, J lost 11 bases, and 21 bases lay in between. The source of this sequence is a man aged 80 or over in good health. The genes are TRBV15 and TRBJ2-5; possibly TRBD1 for D (6 bases). Sequencing used blood. The CDR3 DNA is TGTGCCACCAGCAGAAACAGGGCGACCTGCAATGAGCAGTACTTC. Translated, it gives CATSRNRATCNEQYF.